These T cell receptor beta chains were read from a single sample in a study of cytomegalovirus exposure and HLA in healthy donors. Profiled with immunoSEQ multiplex PCR; TCRdb holds only in-frame clones, not every one. The repertoire has some 140,000 clones, roughly nine tenths of them found once; the top ten carry about 2.7%. Sequencing was done on a sample of PBMCs. The receptor source for this set is a man between 18 and 35 years old in good health and CMV-seronegative. Each CDR3 is given with its conserved first and last residue. D genes are given only for firm matches. Clone size is given for some rows only: seen once, a few or many times, or a class if the clone is expanded.

>NA|TRBJ1-5|NA|TRBV4-1
TGCGCCAGCAGCCCGGAGGAGGGGCTGGATCAGCCCCAGCATTTT
CASSPEEGLDQPQHF
>NA|TRBJ1-2|NA|TRBV6-5
TGTGCCAGCAGTTACTCGAAGGACCGGGGTCACTATGGCTACACCTTC
CASSYSKDRGHYGYTF
>NA|TRBJ2-1|NA|TRBV7-9
TGTGCCACTCCAGCGGCGGATAGCTCCTACAATGAGCAGTTCTTC
CATPAADSSYNEQFF
>NA|TRBJ1-1|TRBD1|TRBV5-1
TGCGCCAGCAGACCCGTCCCGACAGGGGCCCCTGAAGCTTTCTTT
CASRPVPTGAPEAFF
>NA|TRBJ2-3|NA|TRBV7-9
TGTGCCAGCAACCTTCTCTTGGGGGGTACGCAGTATTTT
CASNLLLGGTQYF
>once|TRBJ1-2|NA|TRBV6-6
TGTGCCAGCAGTACCCCCTTGGATCAGGAAGGCTACACCTTC
CASSTPLDQEGYTF
>NA|TRBJ2-2|TRBD2|TRBV7-9
TGTGCCAGCAAATTAAGAACAGGACTAGCGAACACCGGGGAGCTGTTTTTT
CASKLRTGLANTGELFF
>NA|TRBJ1-2|NA|TRBV5-7
TGTGCCAGCAGCTTGAAGCAGGTCCTCTATGGCTACACCTTC
CASSLKQVLYGYTF
>few|TRBJ2-3|NA|TRBV5-8
TGTGCCAGCAGCTCCCGATACAGGAGAACTAGCACAGATACGCAGTATTTT
CASSSRYRRTSTDTQYF
>NA|TRBJ1-2|TRBD1|TRBV5-5
TGTGCCAGCAGCTTGTCTGCAACAGGGGGGGTAAACTATGGCTACACCTTC
CASSLSATGGVNYGYTF
>NA|TRBJ2-1|TRBD1|TRBV5-1
TGCGCCAGCAGTACTAGGACAGGGGGCTTCGATGAGCAGTTCTTC
CASSTRTGGFDEQFF
>NA|TRBJ2-1|NA|TRBV5-1
TGCGCCAGCAGCTTGTATGGTGGGAGTGCCGGGAATGAGCAGTTCTTC
CASSLYGGSAGNEQFF
>once|TRBJ2-1|NA|TRBV5-6
TGTGCCAGCAGCGCTAAACAGGTCTGGGAGCAGTTCTTC
CASSAKQVWEQFF
>NA|TRBJ1-5|TRBD1|TRBV7-8
TGTGCCAGCAGCCCACTCAGGGGGAACCAGCCCCAGCATTTT
CASSPLRGNQPQHF
>NA|TRBJ1-4|NA|TRBV2
TGTGCCAGCAGTGTTGGGGGGAGAGAAGAAAAACTGTTTTTT
CASSVGGREEKLFF
>once|TRBJ2-7|NA|TRBV28
TGTGCCAGCAGTTTTCCCAGCAGGAACGAGCAGTACTTC
CASSFPSRNEQYF
>NA|TRBJ2-7|TRBD1|TRBV10-1
TGCGCCAGCAGTGAGCCGGACAGGGACGCCTACGAGCAGTACTTC
CASSEPDRDAYEQYF
>NA|TRBJ1-1|NA|TRBV30
TGTGCCTGGTTTCGGGTAAACACTGAAGCTTTCTTT
CAWFRVNTEAFF
>NA|TRBJ2-7|NA|TRBV27
TGTGCCAGCAGTACACCGGGAAGTTTCTACGAGCAGTACTTC
CASSTPGSFYEQYF
>NA|TRBJ1-4|TRBD1|TRBV6-6
TGTGCCAGCAGGCAGACAGGGGGAAGTGAAAAACTGTTTTTT
CASRQTGGSEKLFF
>NA|TRBJ1-2|NA|TRBV21-1
TGTGCCAGCAGCAAGACAGAGATCTATGGCTACACCTTC
CASSKTEIYGYTF
>NA|TRBJ2-6|TRBD1|TRBV25-1
TGTGCCAGCAGTCCCACAGGGGATGGCAACGTCCTGACTTTC
CASSPTGDGNVLTF
>few|TRBJ2-5|TRBD1|TRBV7-7
TGTGCCAGCAGCACGGACAGGCAAGAGACCCAGTACTTC
CASSTDRQETQYF
>NA|TRBJ2-3|TRBD2|TRBV7-9
TGTGCCAGCAGGAGCGGGGGGGGCACAGATACGCAGTATTTT
CASRSGGGTDTQYF
>NA|TRBJ2-7|NA|TRBV6-1
TGTGCCAGCAGTGAAGGGACTGGACTATCCTACGAGCAGTACTTC
CASSEGTGLSYEQYF
>NA|TRBJ2-1|NA|TRBV6-1
TGTGCCAGCAGACGGACTTACGGCGATGAGCAGTTCTTC
CASRRTYGDEQFF
>NA|TRBJ2-3|TRBD2|TRBV9
TGTGCCAGCAACGCAGAGGGGACGGGAGGGCCAGCAGATACGCAGTATTTT
CASNAEGTGGPADTQYF
>NA|TRBJ2-3|TRBD1|TRBV4-1
TGCGCCAGCAGCCCTAAAAGTACAGGGGCCCGTTACACAGATACGCAGTATTTT
CASSPKSTGARYTDTQYF
>NA|TRBJ2-7|NA|TRBV9
TGTGCCAGCAGCGTAGCTGCCAGCGGTATTGGGTACGAGCAGTACTTC
CASSVAASGIGYEQYF
>few|TRBJ2-7|TRBD1|TRBV6-5
TGTGCCAGCAGTTCCCAAGAAGGGACAGGGGCCCACGAGCAGTACTTC
CASSSQEGTGAHEQYF
>NA|TRBJ2-1|TRBD2|TRBV20-1
TGCAGTGCCCCCGTTGTAGCGGGACAGTTCTTC
CSAPVVAGQFF
>NA|TRBJ2-7|TRBD2|TRBV9
TGTGCCAGCAGCGGCGGGACTAGCGGCACCTACGAGCAGTACTTC
CASSGGTSGTYEQYF
>NA|TRBJ1-5|TRBD1|TRBV6-1
TGTGCCAGCTCCGGGGAACGGGACAGGGTTCAGCCCCAGCATTTT
CASSGERDRVQPQHF
>NA|TRBJ1-3|TRBD1|TRBV5-1
TGCGCCAGCAGCGACGGACAGGGGGCGAAAAGAAACACCATATATTTT
CASSDGQGAKRNTIYF
>few|TRBJ1-2|NA|TRBV15
TGTGCCACCAGCAGAGATTCGCCAGGGAATGGCTACACCTTC
CATSRDSPGNGYTF
>NA|TRBJ2-5|TRBD1|TRBV13
TGTGCCAGCAGCTCTAGGGGGCGGGAGACCCAGTACTTC
CASSSRGRETQYF
>NA|TRBJ2-7|NA|TRBV6-1
TGTGCCAGCAGTCCCGTCCCCAGAGGGCAGTACTTC
CASSPVPRGQYF